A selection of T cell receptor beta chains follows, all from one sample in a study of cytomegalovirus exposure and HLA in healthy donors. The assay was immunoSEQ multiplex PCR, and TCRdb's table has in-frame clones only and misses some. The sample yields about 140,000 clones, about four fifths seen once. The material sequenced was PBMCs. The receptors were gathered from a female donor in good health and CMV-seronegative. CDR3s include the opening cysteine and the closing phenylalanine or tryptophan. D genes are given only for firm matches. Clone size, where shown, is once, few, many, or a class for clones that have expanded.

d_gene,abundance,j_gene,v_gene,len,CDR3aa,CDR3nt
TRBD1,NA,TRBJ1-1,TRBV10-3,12,CAISAGGTEAFF,TGTGCCATCAGCGCAGGGGGCACTGAAGCTTTCTTT
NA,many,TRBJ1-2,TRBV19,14,CASSTPLSNYGYTF,TGTGCCAGTAGTACCCCCCTGTCTAACTATGGCTACACCTTC
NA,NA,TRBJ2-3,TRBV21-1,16,CASSKSRARRPDTQYF,TGTGCCAGCAGCAAATCCCGGGCCCGGAGGCCAGATACGCAGTATTTT
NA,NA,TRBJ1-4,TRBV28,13,CASSWSVEEKLFF,TGTGCCAGCAGTTGGTCTGTTGAGGAAAAACTGTTTTTT
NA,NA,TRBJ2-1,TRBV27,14,CASSSTTSFEEQFF,TGTGCCAGCAGTTCAACGACTAGTTTCGAAGAGCAGTTCTTC
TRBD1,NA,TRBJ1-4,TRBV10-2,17,CASSVTGFGLTNEKLFF,TGCGCCAGCAGTGTGACAGGGTTTGGGTTAACTAATGAAAAACTGTTTTTT
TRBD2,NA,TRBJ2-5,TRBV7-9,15,CASSLGGRALETQYF,TGTGCCAGCAGCTTAGGCGGGAGGGCCTTAGAGACCCAGTACTTC
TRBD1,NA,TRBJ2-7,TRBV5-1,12,CASSLGDREQYF,TGCGCCAGCAGCTTGGGGGACAGGGAGCAGTACTTC
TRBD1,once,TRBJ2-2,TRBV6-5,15,CASSVGQGVTGELFF,TGTGCCAGCAGTGTAGGACAGGGAGTCACCGGGGAGCTGTTTTTT
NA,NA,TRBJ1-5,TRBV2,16,CASREGGGIGNQPQHF,TGTGCCAGCAGAGAAGGTGGGGGGATAGGCAATCAGCCCCAGCATTTT
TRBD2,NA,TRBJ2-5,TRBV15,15,CATSRDGTRQETQYF,TGTGCCACCAGCAGAGATGGGACTAGACAAGAGACCCAGTACTTC
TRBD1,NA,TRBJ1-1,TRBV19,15,CASMGTGRGNTEAFF,TGTGCCAGTATGGGGACAGGACGAGGGAACACTGAAGCTTTCTTT
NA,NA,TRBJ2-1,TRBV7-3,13,CASSPPSYSEQFF,TGTGCCAGCAGCCCTCCATCCTACAGTGAGCAGTTCTTC
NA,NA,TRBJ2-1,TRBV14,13,CASSQVTYNEQFF,TGTGCCAGCAGCCAAGTAACCTACAATGAGCAGTTCTTC
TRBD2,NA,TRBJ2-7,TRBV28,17,CASSSFKLAGASYEQYF,TGTGCCAGCAGTTCATTCAAACTAGCGGGAGCTTCCTACGAGCAGTACTTC
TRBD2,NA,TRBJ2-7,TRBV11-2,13,CASSPGLAYEQYF,TGTGCCAGCAGCCCAGGACTAGCCTACGAGCAGTACTTC
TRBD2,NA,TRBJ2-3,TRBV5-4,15,CASSDGLAGTDTQYF,TGTGCCAGCAGCGATGGACTAGCGGGCACAGATACGCAGTATTTT
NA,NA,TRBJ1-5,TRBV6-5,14,CASATGIGNQPQHF,TGTGCCAGCGCTACAGGGATTGGGAATCAGCCCCAGCATTTT
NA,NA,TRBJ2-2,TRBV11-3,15,CASSLRELGTGELFF,TGTGCCAGCAGCTTACGGGAATTAGGTACCGGGGAGCTGTTTTTT
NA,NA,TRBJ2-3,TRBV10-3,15,CATGATEISTDTQYF,TGTGCCACTGGGGCGACAGAGATTAGCACAGATACGCAGTATTTT
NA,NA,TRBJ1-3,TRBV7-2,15,CASSLGRAAGNTIYF,TGTGCCAGCAGCTTAGGCAGGGCTGCTGGAAACACCATATATTTT
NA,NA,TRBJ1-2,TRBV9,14,CASSPPGGGLSYTF,TGTGCCAGCAGCCCGCCCGGCGGGGGCCTGAGCTACACCTTC
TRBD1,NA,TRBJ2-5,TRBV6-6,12,CASSYRTGAQYF,TGTGCCAGCAGTTACCGAACAGGGGCCCAGTACTTC
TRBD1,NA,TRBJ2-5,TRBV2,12,CATRTGKETQYF,TGTGCCACCCGGACAGGGAAGGAGACCCAGTACTTC
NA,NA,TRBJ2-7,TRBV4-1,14,CASSQPLRGYEQYF,TGCGCCAGCAGCCAACCCCTCCGGGGCTACGAGCAGTACTTC
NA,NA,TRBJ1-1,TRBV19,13,CASSDSRSTEAFF,TGTGCCAGTAGCGACAGCCGGAGCACTGAAGCTTTCTTT
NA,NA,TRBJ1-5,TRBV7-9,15,CASSFGGASNQPQHF,TGTGCCAGCAGCTTCGGGGGGGCGAGCAATCAGCCCCAGCATTTT
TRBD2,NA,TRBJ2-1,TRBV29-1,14,CSGVAGGSYNEQFF,TGCAGCGGCGTAGCGGGAGGATCCTACAATGAGCAGTTCTTC
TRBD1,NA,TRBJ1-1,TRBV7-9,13,CASSRGTGTEAFF,TGTGCCAGCAGCCGCGGGACAGGCACTGAAGCTTTCTTT
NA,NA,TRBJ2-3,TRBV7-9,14,CASRPTSSTDTQYF,TGTGCCAGCAGGCCGACATCTAGCACAGATACGCAGTATTTT
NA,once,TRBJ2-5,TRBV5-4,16,CASSLGIGVLGETQYF,TGTGCCAGCAGCTTGGGGATTGGAGTATTGGGAGAGACCCAGTACTTC
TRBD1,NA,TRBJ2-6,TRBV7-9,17,CASSWTGGSSGANVLTF,TGTGCCAGCAGCTGGACAGGGGGCAGCTCTGGGGCCAACGTCCTGACTTTC
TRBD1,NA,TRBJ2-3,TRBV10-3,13,CAITDRGGDTQYF,TGTGCCATCACGGACAGGGGGGGGGATACGCAGTATTTT
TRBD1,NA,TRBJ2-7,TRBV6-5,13,CASSYRDSYEQYF,TGTGCCAGCAGTTACCGGGACAGCTACGAGCAGTACTTC
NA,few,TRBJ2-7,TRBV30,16,CAWSVLEGFSPYEQYF,TGTGCCTGGAGTGTACTAGAGGGCTTTTCCCCCTACGAGCAGTACTTC
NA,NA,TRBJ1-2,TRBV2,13,CASSRQVNYGYTF,TGTGCCAGCAGTCGACAGGTTAACTATGGCTACACCTTC
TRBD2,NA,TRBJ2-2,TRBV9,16,CASSVLSSGRTGELFF,TGTGCCAGCAGCGTACTGTCTAGCGGACGAACCGGGGAGCTGTTTTTT
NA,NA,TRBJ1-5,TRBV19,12,CASSTRTGPQHF,TGTGCCAGTAGCACTCGTACAGGGCCCCAGCATTTT
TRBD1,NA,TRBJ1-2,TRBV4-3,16,CASSQEPGQGYYGYTF,TGCGCCAGCAGCCAAGAGCCGGGACAGGGGTACTATGGCTACACCTTC
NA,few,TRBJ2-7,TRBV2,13,CASHDSSSYEQYF,TGTGCCAGTCACGACAGTTCCTCCTACGAGCAGTACTTC
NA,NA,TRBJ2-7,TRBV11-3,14,CASSLDRVSYEQYF,TGTGCCAGCAGCTTAGACAGGGTCTCCTACGAGCAGTACTTC
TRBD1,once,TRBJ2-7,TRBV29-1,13,CSVETGTGGEQYF,TGCAGCGTTGAAACCGGGACAGGGGGTGAGCAGTACTTC
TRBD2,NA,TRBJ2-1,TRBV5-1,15,CASGATGGGYNEQFF,TGCGCCAGCGGGGCCACGGGCGGGGGCTACAATGAGCAGTTCTTC
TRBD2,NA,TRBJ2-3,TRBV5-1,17,CASSTLLAGGRSDTQYF,TGCGCCAGCAGCACGCTTCTAGCGGGGGGGCGCTCGGATACGCAGTATTTT
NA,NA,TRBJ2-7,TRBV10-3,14,CAISDGVATYEQYF,TGTGCCATCAGTGACGGTGTCGCTACCTACGAGCAGTACTTC
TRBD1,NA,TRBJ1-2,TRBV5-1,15,CASSLNSGTGESYTF,TGCGCCAGCAGCTTAAATTCCGGGACAGGGGAGAGTTACACCTTC
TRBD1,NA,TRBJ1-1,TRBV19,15,CASSQRGRGTPEAFF,TGTGCCAGTAGTCAACGGGGCAGGGGGACCCCTGAAGCTTTCTTT
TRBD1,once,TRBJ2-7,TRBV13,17,CASSLRPGQGSSYEQYF,TGTGCCAGCAGCTTAAGACCGGGACAGGGGTCCTCCTACGAGCAGTACTTC
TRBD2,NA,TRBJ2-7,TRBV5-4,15,CASSLERTSGDEQYF,TGTGCCAGCAGCTTGGAGAGAACTAGCGGGGACGAGCAGTACTTC
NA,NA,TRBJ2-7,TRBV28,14,CASSLYDRPYEQYF,TGTGCCAGCAGTTTATACGACAGACCCTACGAGCAGTACTTC